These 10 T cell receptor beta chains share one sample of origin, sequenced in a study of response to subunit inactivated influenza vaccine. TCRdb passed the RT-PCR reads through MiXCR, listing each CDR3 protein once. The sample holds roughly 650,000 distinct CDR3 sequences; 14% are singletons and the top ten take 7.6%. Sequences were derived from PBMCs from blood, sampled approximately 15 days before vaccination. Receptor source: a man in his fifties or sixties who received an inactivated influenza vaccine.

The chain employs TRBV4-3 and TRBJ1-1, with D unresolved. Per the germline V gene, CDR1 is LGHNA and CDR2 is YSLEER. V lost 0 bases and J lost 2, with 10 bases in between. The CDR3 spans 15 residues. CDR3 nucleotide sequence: TGCGCCAGCAGCCAAGACCCGGAGCGAAACACTGAAGCTTTCTTT. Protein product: CASSQDPERNTEAFF.

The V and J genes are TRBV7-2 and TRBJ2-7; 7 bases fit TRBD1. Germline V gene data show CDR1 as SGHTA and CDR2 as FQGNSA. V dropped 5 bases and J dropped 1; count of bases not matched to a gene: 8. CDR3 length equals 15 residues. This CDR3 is CASSRRTGASYEQYF. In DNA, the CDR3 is TGTGCCAGCAGCCGGCGGACAGGCGCTTCCTACGAGCAGTACTTC.

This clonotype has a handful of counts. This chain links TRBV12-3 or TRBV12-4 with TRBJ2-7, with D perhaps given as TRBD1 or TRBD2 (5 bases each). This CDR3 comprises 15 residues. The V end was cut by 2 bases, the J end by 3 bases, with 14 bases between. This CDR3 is CASSLTGRTLYEQYF. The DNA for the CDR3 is TGTGCCAGCAGTTTAACGGGGCGAACACTCTACGAGCAGTACTTC.

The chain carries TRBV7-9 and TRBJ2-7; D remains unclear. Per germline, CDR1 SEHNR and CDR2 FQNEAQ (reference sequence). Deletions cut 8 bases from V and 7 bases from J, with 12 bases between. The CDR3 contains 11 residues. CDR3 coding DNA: TGTGCCAGCGGGTCGGCGTTGGAGCAGTACTTC. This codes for CASGSALEQYF. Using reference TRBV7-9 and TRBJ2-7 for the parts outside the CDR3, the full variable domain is DTGVSQNPRHKITKRGQNVTFRCDPISEHNRLYWYRQTLGQGPEFLTYFQNEAQLEKSRLLSDRFSAERPKGSFSTLEIQRTEQGDSAMYLCASGSALEQYFGPGTRLTVT.

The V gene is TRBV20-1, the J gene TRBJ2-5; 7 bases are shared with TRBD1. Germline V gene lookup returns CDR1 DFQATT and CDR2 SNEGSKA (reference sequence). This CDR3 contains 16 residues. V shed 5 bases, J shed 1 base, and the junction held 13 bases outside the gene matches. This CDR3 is CSADGPQGDSQETQYF. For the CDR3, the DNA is TGCAGTGCTGATGGCCCCCAAGGGGACAGCCAAGAGACCCAGTACTTC.

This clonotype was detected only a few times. The CDR3: CASSLVGESTDTQYF. CDR3 in DNA: TGCGCCAGCAGCTTGGTTGGGGAAAGCACAGATACGCAGTATTTT. The chain joins TRBV5-1 to TRBJ2-3, with D uncertain. Per germline, CDR1 SGHRS and CDR2 YFSETQ. V shed 0 bases and J shed 0 bases, with 8 bases lying between them. This CDR3 is 15 amino acids long.

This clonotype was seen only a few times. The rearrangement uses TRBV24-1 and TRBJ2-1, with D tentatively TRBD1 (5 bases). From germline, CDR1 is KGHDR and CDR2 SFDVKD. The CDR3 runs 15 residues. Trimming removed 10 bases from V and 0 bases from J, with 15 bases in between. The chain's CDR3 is CATGPGRSSYNEQFF. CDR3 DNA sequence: TGTGCCACGGGGCCGGGCAGGAGCTCCTACAATGAGCAGTTCTTC.

CDR3: CASSLFGTPSTDTQYF. The CDR3 DNA follows: TGTGCCAGCTCCCTTTTCGGGACCCCTAGCACAGATACGCAGTATTTT. The genes are TRBV6-1 and TRBJ2-3, with D possibly being TRBD1 or TRBD2 (5 bases each). Germline-derived CDR1 and CDR2 are MNHNS and SASEGT. The CDR3 sequence is 16 residues long. Trimming cost V 8 bases and J 0 bases, with 18 bases left between them.

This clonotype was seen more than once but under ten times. The CDR3 nucleotides are TGCGCCAGCAGCCAAGATCGGGTCGTGAAGGGGGCGGCTGAAAAACTGTTTTTT. This translates into CASSQDRVVKGAAEKLFF. The gene calls are TRBV4-3 and TRBJ1-4; TRBD1 matches 7 bases. This CDR3 has 18 residues. V was clipped by 0 bases and J by 7 bases; unmatched bases: 14. The germline V gene encodes CDR1 LGHNA and CDR2 YSLEER.

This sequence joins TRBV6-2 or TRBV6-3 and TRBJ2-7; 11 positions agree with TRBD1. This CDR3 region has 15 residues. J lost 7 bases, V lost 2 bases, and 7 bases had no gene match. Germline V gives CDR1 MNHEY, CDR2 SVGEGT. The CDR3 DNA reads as TGTGCCAGCAGTTACGGTCCCGGGACAGGGGGTGAGCAGTACTTC. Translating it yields CASSYGPGTGGEQYF.